Reported below is one TCR beta chain. Antigen specificity is unknown. From germline, CDR1 is SEHNR and CDR2 FQNEAQ (reference sequence). The CDR3 extends over 15 amino acids. The V end was cut by 5 bases, the J end by 8 bases, with 16 bases between. These data originate in a study of cytomegalovirus exposure and HLA in healthy donors. Overall study findings and caveats: Analyses of presence/absence relied on an assumption of roughly uniform sequencing depth across donors. A few chains linked to CMV were shown in vitro to be specific for CMV antigens. Sequencing likely caused a cluster of highly shared sequence variants. As a later analysis showed, several of the most significant clusters appeared to be linked to common viral pathogens.

Vbeta (60) and Jbeta (13) primers were used in the PCR. Only in-frame clones appear in the TCRdb table, and some are missing; sequencing was by immunoSEQ multiplex PCR. This sample carries around 150,000 clones, roughly 80% of them seen once, and the ten largest clones take more than 4%. The material sequenced was PBMCs. This TCR was recovered from a man aged 35 to 55 in good health and CMV-seronegative. The rearrangement uses TRBV7-9 and TRBJ1-6; D might be TRBD1 (6 bases). The CDR3 loop is CASSPPGQKDSPLHF. The CDR3 bases are TGTGCCAGCAGCCCTCCAGGACAGAAAGATTCACCCCTCCACTTT.